The 20 T cell receptor beta chains given below trace back to one sample, sequenced in a study of T-cell reconstitution after alpha-beta-depleted transplantation in children (dated by TCRdb to 2016 to 2017). This specimen's treatment or condition label, per the study, means: allogeneic hematopoietic cell transplantation with graft depleted of TCRalphabeta T cells and CD19 B cells. Library construction relied on PCR. Data came from an Illumina HiSeq 2500. To normalize quantification of the TCRbeta repertoire, the TCR libraries were built with molecular barcoding that relied on unique molecular identifiers. Clones were called with MiXCR by TCRdb after fastp trimmed the public reads at Q25, and only in-frame beta chains were retained. Rows are unified per CDR3 protein, each entry keeping the most common DNA and genes. The sample has a few hundred thousand distinct CDR3 sequences on record, roughly 13% of them singletons. The top ten clones comprise around 2.2% of the sample.

Source: PBMCs, mostly from graft donor cells, taken 360 days after TCRalphabeta/CD19-depleted stem cell transplant. These receptors were taken from a male patient aged 10 to 17 who had a stem cell transplant for acute myeloid leukemia, so the T cells may come from the graft donor.

This clonotype has more than one count but fewer than ten. The V call is TRBV15, the J call TRBJ2-1; 7 nucleotides align to TRBD2. The CDR3 covers 18 residues. Germline-derived CDR1 and CDR2 are LNHNV and YYDKDF (reference sequence). V was clipped by 0 bases and J by 7 bases; unmatched bases: 15. CDR3 coding DNA: TGTGCCACCAGCAGAGACCCGTGGGCGGGAGTGACGGGTAATGAGCAGTTCTTC. It yields the protein CATSRDPWAGVTGNEQFF.

V and J are TRBV28 and TRBJ1-2; D remains unclear. Trimming pared 6 bases from V and 4 bases from J, leaving 15 bases between. This CDR3 contains 14 residues. Per the germline V gene, CDR1 is MDHEN and CDR2 is SYDVKM. The CDR3 DNA follows: TGTGCCAGCAGAGCTCCCGAGCAGTTCTATGGCTACACCTTC. It specifies CASRAPEQFYGYTF.

This clonotype has only a few counts. The rearrangement joins TRBV28 to TRBJ1-6; no firm D call. Germline CDR1 is MDHEN and CDR2 is SYDVKM. With 3 bases removed from V and 7 bases from J, the gap between germline ends came to 10 bases. The CDR3 extends over 14 amino acids. This chain's CDR3 is CASSFRGRNSPLHF. The CDR3 DNA reads TGTGCCAGCAGTTTTCGAGGGAGAAATTCACCCCTCCACTTT.

This clonotype was observed a few times. V gene TRBV10-3 combines with J gene TRBJ2-7, with 7 nucleotides matching TRBD2. Germline lookup yields CDR1 ENHRY and CDR2 SYGVKD. CDR3 length equals 12 residues. Trimming removed 7 bases from V and 6 bases from J; junction bases left unmatched: 6. The CDR3 nucleotides are TGTGCCATCACAAGCGGGATGGGCGAGCAGTACTTC. Translating gives CAITSGMGEQYF.

This clonotype came up a few times. The chain employs TRBV12-3 or TRBV12-4 and TRBJ1-5; D is unresolved. Trimming took off 6 bases at V and 0 bases at J, with 12 bases between the two ends. The CDR3 consists of 15 residues. The CDR3 DNA follows: TGTGCCAGCAGCCCCACGTCTCATAGCAATCAGCCCCAGCATTTT. This gives the protein CASSPTSHSNQPQHF.

The CDR3 nucleotides read TGTGCCAGCAGTCCCTATAGCGGGTCCGCAAGCACAGATACGCAGTATTTT. Residues: CASSPYSGSASTDTQYF. The rearrangement joins TRBV28 to TRBJ2-3; 7 bases line up with TRBD2. The ends lost 5 bases at V and 0 bases at J; junction bases unmatched: 11. The CDR3 contains 17 residues. Germline V gene lookup returns CDR1 MDHEN and CDR2 SYDVKM.

CDR3 coding DNA: TGCAGTGCTAGAGGCCTAGCGGGAGTCACCGCAGATACGCAGTATTTT. It specifies CSARGLAGVTADTQYF. This chain links TRBV20-1 with TRBJ2-3; 10 positions match TRBD2. V lost 1 base and J lost 4; bases outside the gene matches: 8. Germline V lookup: CDR1 DFQATT, CDR2 SNEGSKA (reference sequence). CDR3 size: 16 residues.

This chain's CDR3 is CSVIAGGPLDTQYF. The DNA of the CDR3 is TGCAGCGTTATAGCGGGAGGGCCCTTAGATACGCAGTATTTT. The V and J genes are TRBV29-1 and TRBJ2-3; TRBD2 aligns across 11 bases. The CDR3 sequence is 14 residues long. Germline lookup yields CDR1 SQVTM and CDR2 ANQGSEA. The V segment lost 5 bases and the J segment 5 bases; nucleotides outside the gene matches: 6.

This clonotype appeared many times. The CDR3 DNA is TGTGCCAGCAGCTCAACAGGGAATCAGCCCCAGCATTTT. It translates to CASSSTGNQPQHF. The chain joins TRBV7-2 to TRBJ1-5, with D perhaps matching TRBD1 (6 bases). This CDR3 region has 13 residues. Germline CDR1 and CDR2: SGHTA and FQGNSA. V was clipped by 4 bases and J by 4 bases, with 8 bases between them.

This clonotype was seen many times. The CDR3 protein is CATSKPGGELFF. The CDR3 DNA reads as TGTGCCACCAGCAAACCCGGGGGGGAGCTGTTTTTT. V and J are TRBV15 and TRBJ2-2; D uncertain. Trimming shortened V by 4 bases and J by 8 bases, and 8 bases separated the two germline ends. This CDR3 is built from 12 residues. The germline V gene has CDR1 LNHNV and CDR2 YYDKDF (reference sequence).

As for this clonotype: Given the absence of the conserved phenylalanine or tryptophan at the CDR3 end, a read error is likely. CDR3 in amino acids: CASSLRGGTEAFV. As DNA, the CDR3 is TGTGCCAGCAGCCTCAGGGGGGGCACTGAAGCTTTCGTT. The genes are TRBV27 and TRBJ1-1; 7 positions agree with TRBD1. The V gene's germline CDR1 is MNHEY and CDR2 SMNVEV (reference sequence). Germline trimming cut 6 bases from V and 4 bases from J; bases unmatched to any gene: 5. CDR3 length: 13 amino acids.

The table lists this clonotype with a few counts. The genes are TRBV5-5 and TRBJ2-5; D could derive from TRBD1 or TRBD2 (5 bases each). This CDR3 is built from 14 residues. V lost 4 bases and J 5 bases, leaving 15 bases between the germline ends. The germline V gene encodes CDR1 SGHKS and CDR2 YYEKEE (reference sequence). CDR3 loop: CASSLRGPLETQYF. The CDR3 coding sequence is TGTGCCAGCAGCCTGAGGGGCCCCTTGGAGACCCAGTACTTC.

The V call is TRBV2, the J call TRBJ1-2; 7 bases line up with TRBD1. J lost 2 bases, V lost 6 bases, and 6 bases had no gene match. CDR1 is SNHLY, CDR2 FYNNEI, per germline. This CDR3 spans 14 amino acids. In nucleotides, the CDR3 is TGTGCCAGCAGAGCCTTGGACAGGAACTATGGCTACACCTTC. Its translation: CASRALDRNYGYTF.

The table lists this clonotype with many counts. This chain connects TRBV20-1 to TRBJ1-2; D is perhaps TRBD1 (5 bases). Trimming left V 2 bases short and J 6 bases short, with 16 bases between. Per germline, CDR1 DFQATT and CDR2 SNEGSKA (reference sequence). This CDR3 has 14 amino acids. CDR3 in amino acids: CSARKGGALDGYTF. Written as DNA, the CDR3 is TGCAGTGCTAGAAAGGGAGGGGCCCTCGATGGCTACACCTTC.

The chain employs TRBV25-1 and TRBJ2-7; maybe TRBD1 (5 bases). The V and J ends lost 6 bases and 0 bases respectively, with 18 bases between them. Germline values: CDR1 MGHDK, CDR2 SYGVNS. CDR3 length equals 16 residues. CDR3 DNA: TGTGCCAGCAGGGGATGGGGCAATCCATACTCCTACGAGCAGTACTTC. Translating gives CASRGWGNPYSYEQYF.

The rearrangement links TRBV19 to TRBJ2-2, with 8 bases fitting TRBD1. CDR3 size: 20 residues. The V segment lost 3 bases and the J segment 0 bases; nucleotides outside the gene matches: 15. The germline CDR1 and CDR2 sequences are LNHDA and SQIVND (reference sequence). The CDR3 loop reads CASSISYGQGALANTGELFF. CDR3 sequence (DNA): TGTGCCAGTAGTATCAGCTACGGGCAGGGGGCCTTAGCGAACACCGGGGAGCTGTTTTTT. Drawing the rest from reference TRBV19 and TRBJ2-2, the complete variable domain is DGGITQSPKYLFRKEGQNVTLSCEQNLNHDAMYWYRQDPGQGLRLIYYSQIVNDFQKGDIAEGYSVSREKKESFPLTVTSAQKNPTAFYLCASSISYGQGALANTGELFFGEGSRLTVL.

This clonotype has a count of ten or more. The chain has TRBV6-1 and TRBJ2-7, with 10 bases identical to TRBD2. Losses at the gene ends were 6 bases for V and 2 bases for J; bases not matched to a gene: 7. The CDR3 totals 15 residues. Germline V gene data show CDR1 as MNHNS and CDR2 as SASEGT. The CDR3 region is CASSRLAGAPYEQYF. DNA of the CDR3: TGTGCCAGCAGCCGGCTAGCGGGGGCACCCTACGAGCAGTACTTC.

This clonotype was observed at least ten times. The chain couples TRBV15 to TRBJ2-6; D not certain. Between the trimmed V and J ends, which lost 1 base and 0 bases, there was a span of 4 bases. CDR3 size: 15 residues. Germline loops: CDR1 LNHNV, CDR2 YYDKDF (reference sequence). Here the CDR3 reads CATSRADSGANVLTF. CDR3 nucleotides: TGTGCCACCAGCAGAGCAGACTCTGGGGCCAACGTCCTGACTTTC.

The rearrangement joins TRBV12-3 or TRBV12-4 to TRBJ2-4; tentative D call: TRBD2 (6 bases). This CDR3 has 16 residues. Trimming left V 7 bases short and J 2 bases short, with 18 bases between. CDR3 coding DNA: TGTGCCAGCACCCCAACCCGGGAGCGGACCAAAAACATTCAGTACTTC. It translates to CASTPTRERTKNIQYF.

The V gene is TRBV3-1, the J gene TRBJ2-7, with D possibly being TRBD2 (5 bases). In germline, CDR1 is LGHDT, CDR2 YNNKEL (reference sequence). V lost 1 base to trimming and J lost 3 bases, with 16 bases between them. This CDR3 has 16 amino acids. The CDR3: CASSQGLAPLVYEQYF. The DNA of the CDR3 is TGTGCCAGCAGCCAAGGTTTAGCGCCACTGGTCTACGAGCAGTACTTC.